The rows below give T cell receptor beta chains drawn from one sample of a study of brain T cells in children with intractable seizures. Sequencing used immunoSEQ multiplex PCR; TCRdb keeps in-frame clones, though not all of them. The sample has 95,000 to 120,000 clones; roughly 94% are singletons. The sample was peripheral blood, taken at surgery. The receptors shown here come from a boy under two years old with hemimegalencephaly and intractable seizures. Both conserved end residues are part of each CDR3. The D gene is left open where the match is weak. Size is omitted from some rows. Given values are once, few, many or a class for expanded clones.

d_call: -; j_call: TRBJ2-2; clone_size: -; v_call: TRBV5-1; cdr3_nt: TGCGCCAGCAGCTTGGGGGACCAATCCCGGGAGCTGTTTTTT; cdr3_aa: CASSLGDQSRELFF
d_call: TRBD2; j_call: TRBJ2-2; clone_size: -; v_call: TRBV20-1; cdr3_nt: TGCAGTGCTAGTGCCGGGAGGGGATCCGGCGGGGAGCTGTTTTTT; cdr3_aa: CSASAGRGSGGELFF
d_call: TRBD1; j_call: TRBJ2-3; clone_size: -; v_call: TRBV5-1; cdr3_nt: TGCGCCAGCAGCTTGGGAGTGACAGGGCAGGTAGATACGCAGTATTTT; cdr3_aa: CASSLGVTGQVDTQYF
d_call: -; j_call: TRBJ1-2; clone_size: -; v_call: TRBV28; cdr3_nt: TGTGCCAGCAGTGTGCCCGGGACTCACCTCCACTTC; cdr3_aa: CASSVPGTHLHF
d_call: -; j_call: TRBJ2-4; clone_size: -; v_call: TRBV14; cdr3_nt: TGTGCCAGCAGCCAAGGAAGATCTCTAGCCAAAAACATTCAGTACTTC; cdr3_aa: CASSQGRSLAKNIQYF
d_call: -; j_call: TRBJ2-3; clone_size: -; v_call: TRBV19; cdr3_nt: TGTGCCAGTATGGGTCCAGATACGCAGTATTTT; cdr3_aa: CASMGPDTQYF
d_call: -; j_call: TRBJ2-7; clone_size: -; v_call: TRBV14; cdr3_nt: TGTGCCAGCAGCCAAACAGCACTTCCGGGAAGGTACGAGCAGTACTTC; cdr3_aa: CASSQTALPGRYEQYF
d_call: TRBD2; j_call: TRBJ2-7; clone_size: -; v_call: TRBV11-3; cdr3_nt: TGTGCCAGCAGCTGGCTAGCGGGGCCCTACGAGCAGTACTTC; cdr3_aa: CASSWLAGPYEQYF
d_call: TRBD2; j_call: TRBJ2-3; clone_size: -; v_call: TRBV7-8; cdr3_nt: TGTGCCAGCAGGGGCAGCGGGAGTATCAAGGCAGATACGCAGTATTTT; cdr3_aa: CASRGSGSIKADTQYF
d_call: TRBD2; j_call: TRBJ2-7; clone_size: -; v_call: TRBV9; cdr3_nt: TGTGCCAGCAGCGTACATGCGGGAGTAGCCTCCTACGAGCAGTACTTC; cdr3_aa: CASSVHAGVASYEQYF
d_call: TRBD1; j_call: TRBJ1-6; clone_size: few; v_call: TRBV19; cdr3_nt: TGTGCCAGTAGTTTACGACAGGGCTCCTATAATTCACCCCTCCACTTT; cdr3_aa: CASSLRQGSYNSPLHF
d_call: -; j_call: TRBJ2-3; clone_size: -; v_call: TRBV7-3; cdr3_nt: TGTGCCAGCAGCTTAACCCCCGGCGGACCACTAGGGGGAAATACGCAGTATTTT; cdr3_aa: CASSLTPGGPLGGNTQYF
d_call: TRBD1; j_call: TRBJ1-1; clone_size: -; v_call: TRBV7-3; cdr3_nt: TGTGCCAGCAGCTTAGAGGGGGCGGACACTGAAGCTTTCTTT; cdr3_aa: CASSLEGADTEAFF
d_call: TRBD2; j_call: TRBJ2-7; clone_size: -; v_call: TRBV28; cdr3_nt: TGTGCCAGCAGTTTGATAGCGGGAGGGAACTACGAGCAGTACTTC; cdr3_aa: CASSLIAGGNYEQYF
d_call: -; j_call: TRBJ2-1; clone_size: -; v_call: TRBV5-1; cdr3_nt: TGCGCCAGCAGCCTTGTCTTGAGGAGTGAGCAGTTCTTC; cdr3_aa: CASSLVLRSEQFF
d_call: TRBD1; j_call: TRBJ1-5; clone_size: -; v_call: TRBV7-6; cdr3_nt: TGTGCCAGCAGCTTGGACAGGGGTCAGCCCCAGCATTTT; cdr3_aa: CASSLDRGQPQHF
d_call: -; j_call: TRBJ1-1; clone_size: -; v_call: TRBV6-6; cdr3_nt: TGTGCCAGCAGTTACTCGAGCCAATGGGCTGAAGCTTTCTTT; cdr3_aa: CASSYSSQWAEAFF
d_call: -; j_call: TRBJ2-3; clone_size: -; v_call: TRBV28; cdr3_nt: TGTGCCAGCAGTTTACGGGCCGCAGATACGCAGTATTTT; cdr3_aa: CASSLRAADTQYF
d_call: -; j_call: TRBJ2-1; clone_size: -; v_call: TRBV10-3; cdr3_nt: TGTGCCATCAGTGAGTCATTGGGCTACAATGAGCAGTTCTTC; cdr3_aa: CAISESLGYNEQFF
d_call: -; j_call: TRBJ1-2; clone_size: -; v_call: TRBV20-1; cdr3_nt: TGCAGCTATGATGGCTACACCTTC; cdr3_aa: CSYDGYTF
d_call: -; j_call: TRBJ1-1; clone_size: once; v_call: TRBV7-9; cdr3_nt: TGTGCCAGCAGCTCCGCGGGCAGGGGATATAACACTGAAGCTTTCTTT; cdr3_aa: CASSSAGRGYNTEAFF
d_call: -; j_call: TRBJ2-5; clone_size: -; v_call: TRBV6-6; cdr3_nt: TGTGCCAGCAGTTTCAAGCCCCCCAAGGAAGAGACCCAGTACTTC; cdr3_aa: CASSFKPPKEETQYF
d_call: -; j_call: TRBJ1-2; clone_size: -; v_call: TRBV28; cdr3_nt: TGTGCCAGCAGTTTAAGGGATTTCGGAAGGGGCGGCTATGGCTACACCTTC; cdr3_aa: CASSLRDFGRGGYGYTF
d_call: -; j_call: TRBJ1-1; clone_size: -; v_call: TRBV24-1; cdr3_nt: TGTGCCACCAGCCGGGCCCTGAACACTGAAGCTTTCTTT; cdr3_aa: CATSRALNTEAFF
d_call: -; j_call: TRBJ2-1; clone_size: -; v_call: TRBV7-9; cdr3_nt: TGTGCCAGCAGCTTAGCTTTTGGGCCCGGCAATGAGCAGTTCTTC; cdr3_aa: CASSLAFGPGNEQFF
d_call: TRBD1; j_call: TRBJ2-6; clone_size: -; v_call: TRBV7-3; cdr3_nt: TGTGCCAGCAGCAATACCGTAGGGACAGGGGTGTTGAGTGGGGCCAACGTCCTGACTTTC; cdr3_aa: CASSNTVGTGVLSGANVLTF
d_call: -; j_call: TRBJ2-5; clone_size: -; v_call: TRBV2; cdr3_nt: TGTGCCAGCAGTAAGGAGAGAGAGACCCAGTACTTC; cdr3_aa: CASSKERETQYF
d_call: TRBD1; j_call: TRBJ2-1; clone_size: -; v_call: TRBV9; cdr3_nt: TGTGCCAGCAGCGGCCGGGACAGGTACAATGAGCAGTTCTTC; cdr3_aa: CASSGRDRYNEQFF
d_call: TRBD2; j_call: TRBJ2-5; clone_size: -; v_call: TRBV3-1/TRBV3-2; cdr3_nt: TGTGCCAGCAGCCAAGAATTTCGGGAGGGCCCCCAAGAGACCCAGTACTTC; cdr3_aa: CASSQEFREGPQETQYF
d_call: TRBD2; j_call: TRBJ2-3; clone_size: -; v_call: TRBV27; cdr3_nt: TGTGCCAGCAGTCCGCAAGCGGGGGAGGGCACAGATACGCAGTATTTT; cdr3_aa: CASSPQAGEGTDTQYF
d_call: -; j_call: TRBJ2-7; clone_size: -; v_call: TRBV28; cdr3_nt: TGTGCCAGCAGTTTAAGAGCGACTGCCTACGAGCAGTACTTC; cdr3_aa: CASSLRATAYEQYF
d_call: -; j_call: TRBJ2-3; clone_size: -; v_call: TRBV20-1; cdr3_nt: TGCAGTGCTTGTCCGCGTTTTACGCAGTATTTT; cdr3_aa: CSACPRFTQYF
d_call: -; j_call: TRBJ1-3; clone_size: once; v_call: TRBV6-6; cdr3_nt: TGTGCCAGCACCGCATTAGCTGGAAACACCATATATTTT; cdr3_aa: CASTALAGNTIYF
d_call: -; j_call: TRBJ2-5; clone_size: -; v_call: TRBV2; cdr3_nt: TGTGCCAGCGAAGGGCAAGAGACCCAGTACTTC; cdr3_aa: CASEGQETQYF
d_call: -; j_call: TRBJ2-6; clone_size: -; v_call: TRBV2; cdr3_nt: TGTGCCAGCGGAGCGCGGACGGGGGCCAACGTCCTGACTTTC; cdr3_aa: CASGARTGANVLTF
d_call: -; j_call: TRBJ2-3; clone_size: -; v_call: TRBV7-9; cdr3_nt: TGTGCCAGCAGCCGATCGACAGGGAGGACAGATACGCAGTATTTT; cdr3_aa: CASSRSTGRTDTQYF
d_call: -; j_call: TRBJ2-3; clone_size: -; v_call: TRBV19; cdr3_nt: TGTGCCAGTAGTATAACGGGGGCAGATACGCAGTATTTT; cdr3_aa: CASSITGADTQYF
d_call: TRBD2; j_call: TRBJ2-1; clone_size: -; v_call: TRBV11-3; cdr3_nt: TGTGCCAGCAGCCCGAGGACTAGCGGGAGACGGTACAGTGAGCAGTTCTTC; cdr3_aa: CASSPRTSGRRYSEQFF
d_call: TRBD2; j_call: TRBJ2-3; clone_size: -; v_call: TRBV5-4; cdr3_nt: TGTGCCAGCAGCTTCCCCCCCTTAGCGGGAGGTGCAGATACGCAGTATTTT; cdr3_aa: CASSFPPLAGGADTQYF
d_call: -; j_call: TRBJ2-7; clone_size: -; v_call: TRBV11-2; cdr3_nt: TGTGCCAGCACCGAAACAGGCGACGAGCAGTACTTC; cdr3_aa: CASTETGDEQYF
d_call: -; j_call: TRBJ1-4; clone_size: -; v_call: TRBV28; cdr3_nt: TGTGCCAGCAGTTTGCCGGGACCTAATGAAAAACTGTTTTTT; cdr3_aa: CASSLPGPNEKLFF
d_call: -; j_call: TRBJ2-7; clone_size: -; v_call: TRBV3-1/TRBV3-2; cdr3_nt: TGTGCCAGCAGCCAAGGAGGGTACTGGCAGTACTTC; cdr3_aa: CASSQGGYWQYF
d_call: -; j_call: TRBJ1-2; clone_size: -; v_call: TRBV27; cdr3_nt: TGTGCCAGCAGTTTCCAAGAAACCGATGGCTACACCTTC; cdr3_aa: CASSFQETDGYTF